This is a list of T cell receptor beta chains from one sample in a study of control samples from healthy donors and cancer patients. Data came from immunoSEQ multiplex PCR; TCRdb stores just in-frame clones and leaves some out. This table has about 150,000 clones, about nine tenths appearing once. The sequencing input was blood. Source of these receptors: a man younger than 40 in good health. Each CDR3 is given with its conserved first and last residue. Each record gives: J gene, V gene, D gene, clone size, CDR3 DNA, CDR3 protein. A D gene is named only where the DNA matches it firmly. Size values are once, few and many counts, or a class for expanded clones, and some rows have none.

>TRBJ2-3|TRBV28|.|.
TGTGCCAGCAGCACTAGCACAGATACGCAGTATTTT
CASSTSTDTQYF
>TRBJ2-1|TRBV28|.|.
TGTGCCAGCAGTTTTCCCCGACAGTTTACCGGACCTTCCAATGAGCAGTTCTTC
CASSFPRQFTGPSNEQFF
>TRBJ2-7|TRBV25-1|TRBD1|.
TGTGCCAGCAGTGATGACAGGGTGCTCTACGAGCAGTACTTC
CASSDDRVLYEQYF
>TRBJ2-3|TRBV2|.|.
TGTGCCAGCAGCACCGTCCCGGGACAAACAGATACGCAGTATTTT
CASSTVPGQTDTQYF
>TRBJ1-1|TRBV6-5|.|.
TGTGCCAGCACCTCCTCGACAACGAACACTGAAGCTTTCTTT
CASTSSTTNTEAFF
>TRBJ2-7|TRBV19|TRBD1|.
TGTGCCAGCAGGACAGGGGGCAACGAGCAGTACTTC
CASRTGGNEQYF
>TRBJ2-7|TRBV19|.|.
TGTGCCAGTAGTCCCGTTGGTGTAGCCGGCGAGCAGTACTTC
CASSPVGVAGEQYF
>TRBJ2-3|TRBV5-6|TRBD2|.
TGTGCCAGCAGCTCATTGGGGACTAGCGGGGGGATCAGTACGCAGTATTTT
CASSSLGTSGGISTQYF
>TRBJ1-1|TRBV7-2|.|.
TGTGCCAGCAGCGCGAGGGGGGTTGAAGCTTTCTTT
CASSARGVEAFF
>TRBJ1-1|TRBV7-9|TRBD1|.
TGTGCCAGCAGTTACAGGGGGCAGGACACTGAAGCTTTCTTT
CASSYRGQDTEAFF
>TRBJ1-2|TRBV7-9|.|.
TGTGCCAGCAGCTTAGCGTCGGCCGTTGGCTACACCTTC
CASSLASAVGYTF
>TRBJ2-3|TRBV5-1|.|.
TGCGCCAGCAGCGTACAGGGAGATACGCAGTATTTT
CASSVQGDTQYF
>TRBJ2-5|TRBV24-1|TRBD1|once
TGTGCCACCAGTGATTCCCGAGGGGAGGGACAGGGGGAGACCCAGTACTTC
CATSDSRGEGQGETQYF
>TRBJ2-3|TRBV5-1|TRBD2|.
TGCGCCAGCAGCCCGGGGCGACTAGCGGGGAGCACAGATACGCAGTATTTT
CASSPGRLAGSTDTQYF
>TRBJ2-7|TRBV10-3|.|.
TGTGCCATCAGTGATGTTGGGACCGTGATTTACGAGCAGTACTTC
CAISDVGTVIYEQYF
>TRBJ1-2|TRBV6-5|TRBD1|.
TGTGCCAGCAGGGACGGTAACAGGGGGGGGCATGGCTACACCTTC
CASRDGNRGGHGYTF
>TRBJ1-3|TRBV2|TRBD1|.
TGTGCCAGCAGCTTTGCCGGGACAGACTCTGGAAACACCATATATTTT
CASSFAGTDSGNTIYF
>TRBJ1-1|TRBV27|.|few
TGTGCCAGCAGTTCCTCCCAAGGGGGGAAAGCTTTCTTT
CASSSSQGGKAFF
>TRBJ2-7|TRBV7-3|.|.
TGTGCCAGCAGCTTAACTTCCTATGACGAGCAGTACTTC
CASSLTSYDEQYF
>TRBJ2-7|TRBV6-5|.|.
TGTGCCAGCAGTCCCGGGACGATCTACGAGCAGTACTTC
CASSPGTIYEQYF
>TRBJ2-2|TRBV24-1|.|.
TGTGCCACCAGTGATTACCTGAAGGGTCACAACACCGGGGAGCTGTTTTTT
CATSDYLKGHNTGELFF
>TRBJ1-1|TRBV4-3|TRBD1|.
TGCGCCAGCAGCCAAGAATGGGGAGGAGGGACAGGGGCGGAGGGTACTGAAGCTTTCTTT
CASSQEWGGGTGAEGTEAFF
>TRBJ1-1|TRBV5-1|.|.
TGCGCCAGCAGCTTGGACGGGATGAACACTGAAGCTTTCTTT
CASSLDGMNTEAFF
>TRBJ2-7|TRBV3-1/TRBV3-2|TRBD2|.
TGTGCCAGCAGCCCCATCTTTGCGGGAGGTCCAAACGAGCAGTACTTC
CASSPIFAGGPNEQYF